The 16 T cell receptor beta chains given below trace back to one sample, sequenced in a study of blood T cell repertoires in COVID-19. Measured with immunoSEQ multiplex PCR; TCRdb has only the in-frame clones, and not every one. In the table there are 90,000 or so clones, roughly 70% of which are singletons. Sequencing used peripheral blood. The receptor set was obtained from a woman aged 55-70 years in a cohort sampled during active or convalescent COVID-19.

This sequence joins TRBV4-3 and TRBJ1-2; TRBD1 agrees at 8 bases. Germline V gene sequence: CDR1 LGHNA, CDR2 YSLEER. This CDR3 is 15 amino acids long. The trim removed 4 bases at V and 2 bases at J, leaving 6 bases unmatched. The CDR3 protein is CASSPRTGRNYGYTF. The CDR3 nucleotides read TGCGCCAGCAGCCCCCGGACAGGGCGCAACTATGGCTACACCTTC.

The chain links TRBV12-5 to TRBJ2-2; D is undetermined. Germline V gene sequence: CDR1 LGHNT, CDR2 FRNRAP. Trimming removed 1 base at V and 4 bases at J, with 10 bases between. This CDR3 has 15 amino acids. The CDR3 reads CASGLGPPFTGELFF. In nucleotides, the CDR3 is TGTGCTAGTGGTTTGGGGCCCCCGTTCACCGGGGAGCTGTTTTTT.

The chain combines TRBV9 with TRBJ1-5; D not resolved. Deletions cut 3 bases from V and 0 bases from J, with 4 bases between. Germline CDR1 reads SGDLS; CDR2 reads YYNGEE. The length of the CDR3 is 13 residues. CDR3 loop: CASSANSNQPQHF. The CDR3 DNA reads as TGTGCCAGCAGCGCCAATAGCAATCAGCCCCAGCATTTT.

V usage is TRBV20-1 and J usage is TRBJ1-2; D remains unclear. The V and J ends lost 3 bases and 4 bases respectively, with 9 bases between them. The germline V gene encodes CDR1 DFQATT and CDR2 SNEGSKA (reference sequence). This CDR3 comprises 12 residues. The CDR3, as DNA: TGCAGTGCTAGTTCCTACGTCTATGGCTACACCTTC. Its protein is CSASSYVYGYTF.

The chain links TRBV6-5 to TRBJ2-5; 7 bases are shared with TRBD1. CDR1 and CDR2 (germline): MNHEY, SVGAGI. CDR3 length: 14 amino acids. V was pared by 6 bases and J by 2 bases, with 6 bases of the junction left unmatched. CDR3 residues: CASSETGNQETQYF. The DNA of the CDR3 is TGTGCCAGCAGCGAGACAGGGAATCAAGAGACCCAGTACTTC.

The chain uses TRBV6-2 or TRBV6-3 and TRBJ1-3; 8 nucleotides match TRBD1. V was pared by 1 base and J by 0 bases, with 8 bases of the junction left unmatched. CDR1 is MNHEY and CDR2 is SVGEGT in the germline V gene. There are 18 residues in the CDR3. As DNA, the CDR3 is TGTGCCAGCAGTTACTGGCCCGGGACAGGCGACTCTGGAAACACCATATATTTT. Translating gives CASSYWPGTGDSGNTIYF.

This rearrangement joins TRBV5-6 to TRBJ1-5, with D tentatively TRBD1 (5 bases). V was cut by 2 bases and J by 4 bases, with 10 bases left in between. The CDR3 consists of 14 residues. In germline, CDR1 is SGHDT, CDR2 YYEEEE. CDR3 amino acids: CASSFQGSNQPQHF. The CDR3 region has the DNA TGTGCCAGCAGCTTTCAGGGTTCGAATCAGCCCCAGCATTTT.

The J gene is TRBJ2-7, the V gene TRBV6-5, with TRBD1 identical over 8 bases. This CDR3 is built from 15 residues. V was clipped by 6 bases and J by 2 bases; unmatched bases: 9. Germline CDR1 is MNHEY and CDR2 is SVGAGI. The CDR3 reads CASSSYQGATYEQYF. The CDR3 DNA sequence: TGTGCCAGCAGCTCATATCAGGGGGCGACCTACGAGCAGTACTTC.

This chain connects TRBV19 to TRBJ2-5; maybe TRBD2 (5 bases). Trimming took 3 bases from V and 0 from J, leaving 14 bases between them. Germline V gene data show CDR1 as LNHDA and CDR2 as SQIVND (reference sequence). CDR3 length: 16 amino acids. CDR3 DNA: TGTGCCAGTAGTATTGGTCCAGCGGTACACCAAGAGACCCAGTACTTC. Protein product: CASSIGPAVHQETQYF.

This chain links TRBV5-1 with TRBJ1-1; maybe TRBD1 (5 bases). Germline lookup yields CDR1 SGHRS and CDR2 YFSETQ. CDR3 length: 16 amino acids. Trimming removed 4 bases at V and 4 bases at J, with 20 bases between. The CDR3 loop is CASSPRAGLVGTEAFF. CDR3 DNA: TGCGCCAGCAGCCCACGGGCAGGGTTGGTTGGCACTGAAGCTTTCTTT.

This rearrangement joins TRBV5-1 to TRBJ1-2, with 7 bases that match TRBD1. Germline lookup yields CDR1 SGHRS and CDR2 YFSETQ. The CDR3 has 15 amino acids. Losses at the gene ends were 3 bases for V and 8 bases for J; bases not matched to a gene: 13. CDR3 residues: CASSSSTGVGFGYTF. The CDR3 DNA follows: TGCGCCAGCAGCTCAAGTACAGGGGTTGGCTTCGGCTACACCTTC.

The V and J genes are TRBV6-5 and TRBJ2-7, with 8 bases that match TRBD1. Germline values: CDR1 MNHEY, CDR2 SVGAGI. There are 15 residues in the CDR3. J lost 2 bases, V lost 2 bases, and 5 bases had no gene match. CDR3 sequence: CASSYHGTGTYEQYF. Here the CDR3 DNA reads TGTGCCAGCAGTTACCACGGGACAGGAACCTACGAGCAGTACTTC.

Ten or more counts support this clone. CDR3 in amino acids: CASSLSGQNTIYF. Here the CDR3 DNA reads TGTGCCAGCAGCTTATCAGGGCAGAACACCATATATTTT. The rearrangement joins TRBV7-9 to TRBJ1-3, with D maybe TRBD1 (5 bases). Germline V gene lookup returns CDR1 SEHNR and CDR2 FQNEAQ (reference sequence). Deletions cut 2 bases from V and 7 bases from J, with 9 bases between. The CDR3 length is 13 residues.

The V gene is TRBV10-3, the J gene TRBJ2-1; 9 positions agree with TRBD1. The CDR3 covers 13 residues. Germline lookup yields CDR1 ENHRY and CDR2 SYGVKD. The junction had 5 bases not matched to a gene; V was cut back by 7 bases and J by 7 bases. In nucleotides, the CDR3 is TGTGCCATCAAGGGGACAGGGCAGAATGAGCAGTTCTTC. Its protein product is CAIKGTGQNEQFF.

The rearrangement links TRBV2 to TRBJ2-5, with no clear D. Looked up from germline, CDR1 is SNHLY and CDR2 is FYNNEI. V was trimmed by 7 bases and J by 4 bases, leaving 7 bases between them. CDR3 size: 11 residues. The CDR3 sequence: CASTEVETQYF. The DNA of the CDR3 is TGTGCCAGCACCGAGGTAGAGACCCAGTACTTC.

This clone was seen many times. The gene calls are TRBV10-3 and TRBJ1-5; 10 nucleotides line up with TRBD1. This CDR3 spans 13 amino acids. Germline V gene sequence: CDR1 ENHRY, CDR2 SYGVKD. CDR3 bases: TGTGCGACCGGAGTGGGACAGGGGAGTCCCCAGCATTTT. Its translation is CATGVGQGSPQHF.